Listed here is a single TCR beta chain. Its antigen remains unknown. The CDR3 has 15 residues. The germline gives CDR1 MGHRA, CDR2 YSYEKL. Trimming took off 1 base at V and 4 bases at J, with 11 bases between the two ends. These data come from a study of cytomegalovirus exposure and HLA in healthy donors. Study-wide results and limits: Published work reported that the classifier diagnosed cytomegalovirus status with high specificity and sensitivity.

Some clones are missing from TCRdb's copy, which holds only in-frame ones; the method was immunoSEQ multiplex PCR. The sample contains 75,000 to 100,000 clones, roughly 97% of which appear only once. The J gene is TRBJ2-1, the V gene TRBV4-1, with TRBD2 as a possible D gene (6 bases). Sequencing used PBMCs. This TCR derives from a man between 18 and 29 years old in good health and CMV-seronegative. DNA for the CDR3: TGCGCCAGCAGCCAAGTCTTGGAGGGATACAATGAGCAGTTCTTC. Its translation is CASSQVLEGYNEQFF.